What follows are 7 T cell receptor beta chains derived from one specimen sequenced in a study of T cell repertoires and HLA-DP antigens. These receptors' antigens are unknown. TCRdb's copy holds only in-frame clones and misses some; the assay was immunoSEQ multiplex PCR. The sample shows roughly 110,000 clones, about 91% of them seen only once. The sequenced sample was CD4+ T cells from PBMCs. These receptors all come from a woman younger than 35 in good health and CMV-seronegative.

This rearrangement joins TRBV13 to TRBJ1-4; perhaps TRBD1 as D (6 bases). Trimming shortened V by 0 bases and J by 8 bases, and 13 bases separated the two germline ends. The CDR3 runs to 15 residues. The germline V gene has CDR1 PRHDT and CDR2 FYEKMQ (reference sequence). CDR3 bases: TGTGCCAGCAGCTTAGGCCAGGGGCGGGGGGAAAAACTGTTTTTT. Translating it yields CASSLGQGRGEKLFF.

The gene calls are TRBV5-4 and TRBJ2-7; possibly TRBD2 for D (5 bases). The V end was cut by 3 bases, the J end by 4 bases, with 11 bases between. The germline V gene has CDR1 SGHNT and CDR2 YYREEE (reference sequence). CDR3 length: 13 amino acids. CDR3 coding DNA: TGTGCCAGCAGCTCGGCAAGGGAGTACGAGCAGTACTTC. Translating it yields CASSSAREYEQYF.

V is TRBV7-9 and J is TRBJ1-2; 9 nucleotides align to TRBD1. The CDR3 is 15 amino acids. Germline CDR1 is SEHNR and CDR2 is FQNEAQ (reference sequence). Unmatched junction bases numbered 5, after V lost 4 bases and J lost 2 bases. The CDR3 DNA follows: TGTGCCAGCAGCTCCGGACAGGGGTGGAACTATGGCTACACCTTC. It codes for CASSSGQGWNYGYTF.

The genes are TRBV7-2 and TRBJ2-3, with a possible D match to TRBD2 (6 bases). CDR1 is SGHTA and CDR2 is FQGNSA in the germline V gene. The length of the CDR3 is 14 residues. The ends were cut back, 3 bases at V and 5 bases at J, with 12 bases in the middle. CDR3 coding DNA: TGTGCCAGCAGCTTGGGACTCGGGGGAGATACGCAGTATTTT. Residues: CASSLGLGGDTQYF.

The chain employs TRBV29-1 and TRBJ1-2; unclear D gene. Trimming took 4 bases from V and 0 from J, leaving 12 bases between them. CDR3 length: 14 amino acids. Germline V lookup: CDR1 SQVTM, CDR2 ANQGSEA. The CDR3 DNA is TGCAGCGTTGCCAAAAGCAGCTCTAACTATGGCTACACCTTC. This sequence encodes CSVAKSSSNYGYTF. The whole variable domain, filled in from reference TRBV29-1 and TRBJ1-2, reads SAVISQKPSRDICQRGTSLTIQCQVDSQVTMMFWYRQQPGQSLTLIATANQGSEATYESGFVIDKFPISRPNLTFSTLTVSNMSPEDSSIYLCSVAKSSSNYGYTFGSGTRLTVV.

The chain links TRBV7-2 to TRBJ1-3; unclear D gene. V lost 2 bases and J lost 0, with 11 bases in between. There are 16 residues in the CDR3. The germline V gene encodes CDR1 SGHTA and CDR2 FQGNSA. The CDR3 loop reads CASSLNGPNSGNTIYF. CDR3 sequence (DNA): TGTGCCAGCAGCTTAAACGGGCCCAACTCTGGAAACACCATATATTTT.

J is TRBJ1-1 and V is TRBV6-6; 8 bases align to TRBD1. Germline V gene data show CDR1 as MNHNY and CDR2 as SVGAGI (reference sequence). The V gene end was trimmed by 10 bases and the J gene end by 5 bases; junction bases not matched to a gene: 15. The CDR3 length is 15 residues. CDR3 sequence (DNA): TGTGCCAACAGACCCGACAGGGGAAGATGGACTGAAGCTTTCTTT. It yields the protein CANRPDRGRWTEAFF.